This TCR beta chain was identified in a study of PD-L1 blockade in urothelial cancer. This clone was counted once. Method: immunoSEQ multiplex PCR; TCRdb's copy keeps in-frame clones and lacks some. The data contain under 100,000 clones, 82% of them singletons. The CDR3 has 13 residues. The germline V gene has CDR1 SGHAT and CDR2 FQDESV (reference sequence). J gave up 2 bases and V 4 bases, and 1 base lay outside the gene matches. The gene calls are TRBV11-1 and TRBJ2-5; 7 bases map to TRBD2. The receptor was isolated from a man in his sixties or seventies with urothelial cancer. Sequenced here: PBMCs, sampled around atezolizumab (anti-PD-L1) treatment. The CDR3 sequence: CASSSGLQETQYF. DNA of the CDR3: TGTGCCAGCAGCTCGGGACTACAAGAGACCCAGTACTTC.